The 28 T cell receptor beta chains presented below share a single source sample, sequenced in a study of T cell responses to AZD1222 COVID-19 vaccine (dated by TCRdb to the early 2020s). Explained via the paper, the time point label denotes: baseline before first vaccination. The library was prepared using the immunoSEQ multiplex PCR assay. The table was pulled from immuneACCESS by TCRdb, which kept in-frame rearrangements only. Such tables lose some clones; where checked, under half of the loss comes from unresolved V genes, and the rest has no known cause. In this sample the table shows about 100,000 clones, 80% to 90% of which occur a single time. In total, the top ten clones hold 6.3% of the sample. The sample in question was peripheral blood, obtained on day 0 of AZD1222 vaccination. The receptors originated from an adult in good health.

The rearrangement uses TRBV12-5 and TRBJ2-7; TRBD1 might be the D (6 bases). CDR1 is LGHNT, CDR2 FRNRAP, per germline. V lost 4 bases to trimming and J lost 3 bases, with 10 bases between them. CDR3 size: 13 residues. CDR3 sequence reads: CASGSGVGYEQYF. DNA for the CDR3: TGTGCTAGTGGTTCAGGGGTAGGCTACGAGCAGTACTTC.

V usage is TRBV5-1 and J usage is TRBJ2-7; D unclear. CDR1 and CDR2 from the germline V gene are SGHRS and YFSETQ. Trimming removed 0 bases from V and 6 bases from J, with 19 bases in between. CDR3 size: 16 residues. Here the CDR3 DNA reads TGCGCCAGCAGCTTGGGAGGCGGCGGTAGTGTGCGCGAGCAGTACTTC. Protein: CASSLGGGGSVREQYF.

This chain links TRBV7-6 with TRBJ2-3, with TRBD2 matching 12 bases. The CDR3 is 16 residues long. Germline V lookup: CDR1 SGHVS, CDR2 FNYEAQ. V was clipped by 3 bases and J by 2 bases; unmatched bases: 3. CDR3 in DNA: TGTGCCAGCAGCTTCAGGACTAGCGGGGCCACAGATACGCAGTATTTT. Encoded protein: CASSFRTSGATDTQYF.

V is TRBV5-5 and J is TRBJ2-1; no clear D gene. There are 14 residues in the CDR3. Germline assignment: CDR1 SGHKS and CDR2 YYEKEE (reference sequence). Trimming left V 0 bases short and J 1 base short, with 5 bases between. CDR3 sequence reads: CASSLARSYNEQFF. Written as DNA, the CDR3 is TGTGCCAGCAGCTTGGCGCGTTCCTACAATGAGCAGTTCTTC.

The V call is TRBV5-6, the J call TRBJ2-7, with D possibly being TRBD1 (7 bases). CDR1 is SGHDT, CDR2 YYEEEE, per germline. Trimming cost V 4 bases and J 5 bases, with 13 bases left between them. The CDR3 is 13 amino acids. CDR3 DNA: TGTGCCAGCAGCCCAGGGGGGTCTAACGAGCAGTACTTC. Translating it yields CASSPGGSNEQYF.

CDR3 loop: CASSQESSSEQFF. CDR3 DNA: TGTGCCAGCAGCCAAGAATCCAGCAGTGAGCAGTTCTTC. The chain carries TRBV14 and TRBJ2-1; D call uncertain. Germline V gene lookup returns CDR1 SGHDN and CDR2 FVKESK. The CDR3 loop spans 13 amino acids. V was shortened by 0 bases and J by 9 bases, with 9 bases between the two germline ends.

This clone was detected only once. The chain has TRBV19 and TRBJ2-3; 7 positions agree with TRBD2. Germline V gene lookup returns CDR1 LNHDA and CDR2 SQIVND (reference sequence). V shed 9 bases, J shed 4 bases, and the junction held 10 bases outside the gene matches. The CDR3 has 14 amino acids. The CDR3 protein is CASQQRGFADTQYF. CDR3 sequence (DNA): TGTGCCAGCCAACAGCGGGGCTTTGCAGATACGCAGTATTTT.

The V gene is TRBV6-5, the J gene TRBJ1-2, with D tentatively TRBD1 (6 bases). The V gene's germline CDR1 is MNHEY and CDR2 SVGAGI. This CDR3 region has 13 residues. V gave up 7 bases and J gave up 1 base, with 10 bases separating them. This CDR3 reads CASTRGFNYGYTF. The DNA of the CDR3 is TGTGCCAGCACCAGGGGCTTTAACTATGGCTACACCTTC.

The chain employs TRBV2 and TRBJ2-7; 8 bases agree with TRBD1. The CDR3 length is 12 residues. Per germline, CDR1 SNHLY and CDR2 FYNNEI. The CDR3 coding sequence is TGTGCGGGGCAGGGGGCCTCCTACGAGCAGTACTTC. Protein: CAGQGASYEQYF.

The chain links TRBV20-1 to TRBJ1-2; TRBD1 might be the D (5 bases). Trimming pared 3 bases from V and 0 bases from J, leaving 14 bases between. Germline CDR1 reads DFQATT; CDR2 reads SNEGSKA (reference sequence). This CDR3 has 15 residues. In DNA, the CDR3 is TGCAGTGCTAGTGCATCAAGGGGATCTAACTATGGCTACACCTTC. As protein: CSASASRGSNYGYTF.

The chain employs TRBV18 and TRBJ2-5; maybe TRBD2 (6 bases). Trimming removed 7 bases at V and 2 bases at J, with 11 bases between. The germline V gene encodes CDR1 KGHSH and CDR2 LQKENI. The CDR3 sequence is 13 residues long. DNA for the CDR3: TGTGCCAGCTGCCGGAGGGTACAAGAGACCCAGTACTTC. As protein: CASCRRVQETQYF.

The rearrangement joins TRBV25-1 to TRBJ1-1; D is unresolved. Germline CDR1 MGHDK, CDR2 SYGVNS. This CDR3 region has 13 residues. V lost 0 bases, J lost 3 bases, and 5 bases lay in between. Written as DNA, the CDR3 is TGTGCCAGCAGTGAATACGTCGACACTGAAGCTTTCTTT. This translates into CASSEYVDTEAFF.

This clone was seen more than once but under ten times. The V call is TRBV4-2, the J call TRBJ2-1; 12 bases line up with TRBD2. Trimming cost V 1 base and J 4 bases; bases outside gene matches: 5. Germline CDR1 reads LGHNA; CDR2 reads YNFKEQ. The CDR3 runs to 17 residues. CDR3 protein: CASSQGTSGTKYNEQFF. The CDR3 nucleotides read TGTGCCAGCAGCCAAGGGACTAGCGGGACCAAATACAATGAGCAGTTCTTC.

The gene calls are TRBV19 and TRBJ1-2; D uncertain. The germline V and J ends were trimmed by 1 base and 4 bases, with 7 bases remaining between them. The CDR3 length is 13 residues. Germline CDR1 LNHDA, CDR2 SQIVND (reference sequence). CDR3 nucleotides: TGTGCCAGTAGTATAGGTTCTTCCTATGGCTACACCTTC. Translating gives CASSIGSSYGYTF.

The count of this clone is one. The chain joins TRBV3-1 (or the pseudogene TRBV3-2) to TRBJ1-6; TRBD1 matches at 8 bases. Trimming cost V 6 bases and J 8 bases; bases outside gene matches: 6. This CDR3 region has 14 residues. The germline gives CDR1 LGHDT, CDR2 YNNKEL (reference sequence). CDR3 residues: CASRRQGTDSPLHF. As DNA, the CDR3 is TGTGCCAGCAGAAGACAGGGGACGGATTCACCCCTCCACTTT.

Only a few counts were recorded for this clone. V gene TRBV6-2 or TRBV6-3 combines with J gene TRBJ1-1, with D possibly being TRBD1 (6 bases). Germline loops: CDR1 MNHEY, CDR2 SVGEGT. V lost 4 bases and J 4 bases, leaving 7 bases between the germline ends. The CDR3 is 12 amino acids. For the CDR3, the DNA is TGTGCCAGCAGTTTACAGGGCACTGAAGCTTTCTTT. Its translation: CASSLQGTEAFF.

The V call is TRBV7-8, the J call TRBJ1-3; D not certain. Deletions cut 1 base from V and 0 bases from J, with 10 bases between. Germline values: CDR1 SGHVS, CDR2 FQNEAQ. The length of the CDR3 is 16 residues. DNA for the CDR3: TGTGCCAGCAGCTTAGGGATCCCGAGCTCTGGAAACACCATATATTTT. It codes for CASSLGIPSSGNTIYF.

The chain carries TRBV7-9 and TRBJ1-4; D is undetermined. Between the trimmed V and J ends, which lost 5 bases and 4 bases, there was a span of 11 bases. The CDR3 length is 14 residues. CDR1 and CDR2 (germline): SEHNR, FQNEAQ (reference sequence). CDR3 sequence (DNA): TGTGCCAGCAGCCGGGAGGTGATTAATGAAAAACTGTTTTTT. Protein sequence: CASSREVINEKLFF.

The table lists this clone with a few counts. The chain uses TRBV9 and TRBJ2-1; a possible D gene is TRBD2 (6 bases). The CDR3 contains 18 residues. CDR1 and CDR2 from the germline V gene are SGDLS and YYNGEE. The V and J ends lost 1 base and 2 bases respectively, with 19 bases between them. CDR3: CASSVSPASARTYNEQFF. The CDR3, as DNA: TGTGCCAGCAGCGTATCCCCCGCTAGCGCGCGTACCTACAATGAGCAGTTCTTC.

The chain combines TRBV29-1 with TRBJ2-7; a possible D gene is TRBD1 (5 bases). V lost 7 bases and J 1 base, leaving 14 bases between the germline ends. Germline CDR1 SQVTM, CDR2 ANQGSEA. This CDR3 has 13 amino acids. CDR3: CSARSPGSYEQYF. CDR3 sequence (DNA): TGCAGCGCCCGGTCTCCAGGGTCCTACGAGCAGTACTTC.

The V and J genes are TRBV6-1 and TRBJ2-2; a possible D gene is TRBD2 (5 bases). There are 14 residues in the CDR3. Germline loops: CDR1 MNHNS, CDR2 SASEGT. Trimming left V 11 bases short and J 5 bases short, with 18 bases between. The CDR3, as DNA: TGTGCCTCCCGAGAGGGAATAAGTACCGGGGAGCTGTTTTTT. Its translation is CASREGISTGELFF.

This chain links TRBV19 with TRBJ1-1; D perhaps matches TRBD1 (5 bases). The germline V gene has CDR1 LNHDA and CDR2 SQIVND (reference sequence). This CDR3 has 12 residues. Trimming shortened V by 9 bases and J by 0 bases, and 8 bases separated the two germline ends. The CDR3 DNA sequence: TGTGCCAGCAGGGCTATGAACACTGAAGCTTTCTTT. Translation: CASRAMNTEAFF. Full variable domain (remainder filled in from reference TRBV19 and TRBJ1-1): DGGITQSPKYLFRKEGQNVTLSCEQNLNHDAMYWYRQDPGQGLRLIYYSQIVNDFQKGDIAEGYSVSREKKESFPLTVTSAQKNPTAFYLCASRAMNTEAFFGQGTRLTVV.

This chain joins TRBV27 and TRBJ1-5; D perhaps matches TRBD1 (5 bases). CDR3 length equals 16 residues. V lost 2 bases and J lost 2, with 13 bases in between. CDR1 and CDR2 from the germline V gene are MNHEY and SMNVEV (reference sequence). The CDR3 bases are TGTGCCAGCAGTTTAGATCGGGGCTCGGGCAATCAGCCCCAGCATTTT. Encoded protein: CASSLDRGSGNQPQHF.

The V call is TRBV5-6, the J call TRBJ1-1; possibly TRBD1 for D (5 bases). V was clipped by 1 base and J by 0 bases, with 16 bases between them. Germline V CDR1 and CDR2: SGHDT, YYEEEE. This CDR3 is built from 17 residues. The CDR3 sequence is CASSLIRSGRLNTEAFF. DNA of the CDR3: TGTGCCAGCAGCTTGATTAGGTCAGGGAGACTGAACACTGAAGCTTTCTTT. Looking up the rest from reference TRBV5-6 and TRBJ1-1 gives the full variable domain: DAGVTQSPTHLIKTRGQQVTLRCSPKSGHDTVSWYQQALGQGPQFIFQYYEEEERQRGNFPDRFSGHQFPNYSSELNVNALLLGDSALYLCASSLIRSGRLNTEAFFGQGTRLTVV.

This clone was counted a few times. The chain combines TRBV6-2 or TRBV6-3 with TRBJ2-5; D not resolved. CDR1 MNHEY and CDR2 SVGEGT come from the germline V gene. V lost 2 bases, J lost 5 bases, and 9 bases lay in between. The CDR3 spans 13 residues. The CDR3 loop reads CASSYQELETQYF. CDR3 nucleotide sequence: TGTGCCAGCAGTTACCAAGAGTTGGAGACCCAGTACTTC.

This chain joins TRBV5-1 and TRBJ2-5; 11 bases are a match to TRBD2. The CDR3 is 15 amino acids. Unmatched junction bases numbered 4, after V lost 4 bases and J lost 2 bases. Germline assignment: CDR1 SGHRS and CDR2 YFSETQ. For the CDR3, the DNA is TGCGCCAGCAGCCACGGGACTAGCGGACAAGAGACCCAGTACTTC. It yields the protein CASSHGTSGQETQYF.

The chain uses TRBV4-1 and TRBJ1-3, with unresolved D. This CDR3 has 12 residues. Germline V CDR1 and CDR2: MGHRA, YSYEKL. Trimming took off 4 bases at V and 4 bases at J, with 5 bases between the two ends. Written as DNA, the CDR3 is TGCGCCAGCAGCCCGGGGGGAAACACCATATATTTT. The encoded protein is CASSPGGNTIYF.

This clone occurred once. The chain couples TRBV6-5 to TRBJ1-1; unclear D gene. The ends were cut back, 6 bases at V and 9 bases at J, with 14 bases in the middle. The CDR3 has 12 amino acids. Per the germline V gene, CDR1 is MNHEY and CDR2 is SVGAGI. The CDR3 loop is CASRRKDGQAFF. The CDR3 bases are TGTGCCAGCAGGCGAAAAGACGGACAAGCTTTCTTT.